Presented here are 13 T cell receptor beta chains from one specimen sequenced in a study of Tregs in tolerant kidney transplant recipients. TCRdb's table, derived via immunoSEQ multiplex PCR, lists solely in-frame clones and lacks some. The data show some 90,000 clones, around 94% seen once. Source material: CD8+ T cells from blood. The receptors derive from a human donor in good health.

This clone was seen only once. The rearrangement joins TRBV5-6 to TRBJ1-2; 10 bases match TRBD1. Germline V lookup: CDR1 SGHDT, CDR2 YYEEEE. V was clipped by 0 bases and J by 4 bases; unmatched bases: 6. The CDR3 has 16 amino acids. CDR3 region: CASSLGSTGGGYGYTF. Here the CDR3 DNA reads TGTGCCAGCAGCTTGGGATCGACAGGGGGCGGCTATGGCTACACCTTC.

This chain links TRBV13 with TRBJ2-7; 7 bases map to TRBD2. The length of the CDR3 is 15 residues. The germline gives CDR1 PRHDT, CDR2 FYEKMQ (reference sequence). The V segment lost 5 bases and the J segment 2 bases; nucleotides outside the gene matches: 9. In nucleotides, the CDR3 is TGTGCCAGCAGCCCGGGAGGCCTCGACCCCTACGAGCAGTACTTC. Protein product: CASSPGGLDPYEQYF.

The chain couples TRBV11-2 to TRBJ2-3, with D tentatively TRBD2 (5 bases). V shed 4 bases and J shed 1 base, with 15 bases lying between them. Germline loops: CDR1 SGHAT, CDR2 FQNNGV. The CDR3 sequence is 16 residues long. The CDR3 is CASSSGMDFGTDTQYF. CDR3 bases: TGTGCCAGCAGCTCCGGGATGGACTTCGGCACAGATACGCAGTATTTT.

The V gene is TRBV10-2, the J gene TRBJ2-3; 9 bases line up with TRBD1. This CDR3 comprises 15 residues. The germline gives CDR1 WSHSY, CDR2 SAAADI. After removal of 5 bases from V and 3 bases from J, the junction contained 6 bases not matched to a gene. CDR3 amino acids: CASSPAGQGTDTQYF. Written as DNA, the CDR3 is TGCGCCAGCAGTCCTGCGGGACAGGGAACAGATACGCAGTATTTT.

The chain uses TRBV5-1 and TRBJ1-2; TRBD1 might be the D (5 bases). CDR1 is SGHRS and CDR2 is YFSETQ in the germline V gene. The CDR3 consists of 16 residues. V lost 1 base and J lost 5, with 18 bases in between. The CDR3 sequence: CASSLSESGLRYGYTF. As DNA, the CDR3 is TGCGCCAGCAGCTTGTCTGAGTCGGGACTTAGGTATGGCTACACCTTC.

The rearrangement joins TRBV14 to TRBJ1-2, with unresolved D. The germline V gene encodes CDR1 SGHDN and CDR2 FVKESK. V lost 0 bases, J lost 4 bases, and 18 bases lay in between. CDR3 length: 17 amino acids. The CDR3 here is CASSQDGYTDGTYGYTF. CDR3 in DNA: TGTGCCAGCAGCCAAGATGGTTACACGGACGGTACCTATGGCTACACCTTC.

Written as DNA, the CDR3 is TGTGGCCCCCGGGGCTTGTACCAAGAGACCCAGTACTTC. Translated, it gives CGPRGLYQETQYF. This chain uses TRBV6-5 with TRBJ2-5; possibly TRBD1 or TRBD2 for D (5 bases each). The CDR3 has 13 residues. CDR1 is MNHEY and CDR2 is SVGAGI in the germline V gene.

The chain is built from TRBV11-3 and TRBJ2-5; D possibly corresponds to TRBD1 (6 bases). TRBJ2-7 matches the DNA end more closely, so the J call is doubtful. The CDR3 sequence is 13 residues long. The germline CDR1 and CDR2 sequences are SGHNT and YENEEA. The CDR3 loop is CASSGDNSYEQYF. The CDR3 region has the DNA TGTGCCAGCAGCGGGGACAACTCCTACGAGCAGTACTTC.

In DNA form, the CDR3 reads TGTGCCAGCAGTGCACAGGGGGGAGGGTCAGATACGCAGTATTTT. The encoded protein is CASSAQGGGSDTQYF. V usage is TRBV6-1 and J usage is TRBJ2-3; D possibly corresponds to TRBD1 (8 bases). Germline CDR1 MNHNS, CDR2 SASEGT. Trimming took 4 bases from V and 4 from J, leaving 15 bases between them. The length of the CDR3 is 15 residues.

V is TRBV15 and J is TRBJ2-6; 10 bases match TRBD1. Germline CDR1 and CDR2: LNHNV and YYDKDF (reference sequence). The trim removed 5 bases at V and 2 bases at J, leaving 15 bases unmatched. The CDR3 totals 20 residues. The CDR3 reads CATSGLPLDRGLTGANVLTF. The CDR3 DNA follows: TGTGCCACCAGCGGACTGCCCTTGGACAGGGGGTTGACTGGGGCCAACGTCCTGACTTTC.

This rearrangement joins TRBV10-3 to TRBJ2-7, with 12 bases that match TRBD2. V dropped 2 bases and J dropped 5; count of bases not matched to a gene: 10. The CDR3 runs 17 residues. CDR1 and CDR2 (germline): ENHRY, SYGVKD. DNA of the CDR3: TGTGCCATCAGTGAGAAGCTAGCGGGAGGGCCGTTGAACGAGCAGTACTTC. Amino acid sequence: CAISEKLAGGPLNEQYF.

V is TRBV6-5 and J is TRBJ2-4, with D tentatively TRBD1 or TRBD2 (6 bases each). This CDR3 spans 12 amino acids. Trimming took off 8 bases at V and 8 bases at J, with 13 bases between the two ends. Germline CDR1 and CDR2: MNHEY and SVGAGI. The CDR3 sequence: CASGGPLDIQYF. The CDR3 DNA reads TGTGCCAGCGGGGGGCCACTAGACATTCAGTACTTC.

The chain uses TRBV7-2 and TRBJ2-7; D unresolved. Germline V gene lookup returns CDR1 SGHTA and CDR2 FQGNSA. Trimming took off 5 bases at V and 3 bases at J, with 11 bases between the two ends. This CDR3 has 13 amino acids. The DNA for the CDR3 is TGTGCCAGCAGCGCTACATCCAGCTACGAGCAGTACTTC. This sequence encodes CASSATSSYEQYF.